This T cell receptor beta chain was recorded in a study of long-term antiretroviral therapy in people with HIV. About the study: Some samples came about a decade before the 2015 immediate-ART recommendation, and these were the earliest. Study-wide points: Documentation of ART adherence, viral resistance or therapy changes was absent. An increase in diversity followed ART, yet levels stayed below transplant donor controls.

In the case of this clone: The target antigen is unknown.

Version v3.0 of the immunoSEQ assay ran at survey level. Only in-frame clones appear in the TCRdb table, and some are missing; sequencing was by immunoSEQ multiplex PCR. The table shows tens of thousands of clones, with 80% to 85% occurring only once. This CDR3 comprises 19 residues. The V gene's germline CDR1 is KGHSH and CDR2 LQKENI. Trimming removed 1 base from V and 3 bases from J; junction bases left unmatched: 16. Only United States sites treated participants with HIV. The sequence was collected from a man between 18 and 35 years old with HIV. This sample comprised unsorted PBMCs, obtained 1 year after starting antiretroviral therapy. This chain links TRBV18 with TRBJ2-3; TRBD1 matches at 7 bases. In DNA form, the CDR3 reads TGTGCCAGCTCACCACGATTTGGTTCGTACAGGGGACCGACAGATACGCAGTATTTT. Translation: CASSPRFGSYRGPTDTQYF.